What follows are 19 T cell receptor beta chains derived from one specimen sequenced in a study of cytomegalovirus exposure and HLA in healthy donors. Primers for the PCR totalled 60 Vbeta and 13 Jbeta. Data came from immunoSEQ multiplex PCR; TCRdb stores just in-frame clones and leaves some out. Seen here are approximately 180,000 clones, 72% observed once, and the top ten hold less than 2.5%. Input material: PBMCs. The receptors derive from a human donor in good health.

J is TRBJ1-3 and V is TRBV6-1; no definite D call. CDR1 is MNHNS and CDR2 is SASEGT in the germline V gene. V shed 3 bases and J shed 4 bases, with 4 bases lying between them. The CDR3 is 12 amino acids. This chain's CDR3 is CASSDQGNTIYF. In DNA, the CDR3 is TGTGCCAGCAGTGACCAAGGAAACACCATATATTTT.

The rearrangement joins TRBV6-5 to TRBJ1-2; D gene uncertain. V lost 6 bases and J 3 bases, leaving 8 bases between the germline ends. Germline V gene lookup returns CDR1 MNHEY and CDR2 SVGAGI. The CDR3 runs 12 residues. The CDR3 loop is CASRVGDYGYTF. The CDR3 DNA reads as TGTGCCAGCAGGGTGGGAGACTATGGCTACACCTTC.

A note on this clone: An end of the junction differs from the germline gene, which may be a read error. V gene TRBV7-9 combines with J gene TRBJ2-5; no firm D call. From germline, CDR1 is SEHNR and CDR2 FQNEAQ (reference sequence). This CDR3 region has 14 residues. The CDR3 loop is CSSSRGWPQETQYF. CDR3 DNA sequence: TGTTCCAGCAGCCGAGGTTGGCCACAAGAGACCCAGTACTTC. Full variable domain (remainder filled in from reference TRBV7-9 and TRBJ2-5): DTGVSQNPRHKITKRGQNVTFRCDPISEHNRLYWYRQTLGQGPEFLTYFQNEAQLEKSRLLSDRFSAERPKGSFSTLEIQRTEQGDSAMYLCSSSRGWPQETQYFGPGTRLLVL.

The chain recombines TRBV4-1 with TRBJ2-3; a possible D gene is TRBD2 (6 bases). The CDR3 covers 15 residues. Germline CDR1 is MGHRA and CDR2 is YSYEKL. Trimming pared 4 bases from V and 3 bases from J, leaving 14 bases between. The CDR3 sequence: CASSLRGSETDTQYF. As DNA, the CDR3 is TGCGCCAGCAGCCTGCGGGGTAGCGAAACAGATACGCAGTATTTT.

The CDR3 DNA sequence: TGTGCCAGCTCACCAGGGACTAGCTATAGGAGCTCCTACGAGCAGTACTTC. The encoded protein is CASSPGTSYRSSYEQYF. The rearrangement uses TRBV18 and TRBJ2-5; the match to TRBD2 covers 9 bases. The J call could be wrong; TRBJ2-7 is a better fit for the DNA end. Germline CDR1 and CDR2: KGHSH and LQKENI. This CDR3 spans 17 amino acids.

The CDR3 sequence: CASSYSGDRGNTIYF. The CDR3 region has the DNA TGTGCCAGCAGTTACTCCGGAGACCGTGGAAACACCATATATTTT. The chain carries TRBV6-6 and TRBJ1-3; D remains ambiguous. CDR3 length: 15 amino acids. Germline V lookup: CDR1 MNHNY, CDR2 SVGAGI (reference sequence). Between the trimmed V and J ends, which lost 0 bases and 3 bases, there was a span of 9 bases.

CDR3 in DNA: TGCGCCAGCAGCCAAGATTTACGCAGGGATACTGAAGCTTTCTTT. This encodes CASSQDLRRDTEAFF. The V and J genes are TRBV4-1 and TRBJ1-1, with D perhaps matching TRBD1 (5 bases). Germline CDR1 reads MGHRA; CDR2 reads YSYEKL. Trimming left V 0 bases short and J 5 bases short, with 13 bases between. This CDR3 has 15 residues.

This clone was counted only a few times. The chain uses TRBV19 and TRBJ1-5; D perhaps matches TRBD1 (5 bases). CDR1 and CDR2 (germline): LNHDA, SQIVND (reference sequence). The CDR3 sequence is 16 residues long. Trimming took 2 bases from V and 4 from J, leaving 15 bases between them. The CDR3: CASSISGGPLNQPQHF. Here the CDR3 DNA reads TGTGCCAGTAGTATATCCGGGGGACCCCTGAATCAGCCCCAGCATTTT.

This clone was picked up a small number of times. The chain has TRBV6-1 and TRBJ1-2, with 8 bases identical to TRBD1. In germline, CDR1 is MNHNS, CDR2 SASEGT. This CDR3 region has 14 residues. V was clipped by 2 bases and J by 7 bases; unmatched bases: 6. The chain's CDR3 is CASSEQGAIGGYTF. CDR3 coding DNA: TGTGCCAGCAGTGAACAGGGGGCGATCGGTGGCTACACCTTC.

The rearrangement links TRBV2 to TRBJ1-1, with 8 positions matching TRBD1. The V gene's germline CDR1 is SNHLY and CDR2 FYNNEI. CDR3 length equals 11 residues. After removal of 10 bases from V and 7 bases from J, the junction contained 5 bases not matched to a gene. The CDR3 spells CATRGTGEAFF. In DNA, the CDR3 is TGTGCCACCCGAGGGACAGGTGAAGCTTTCTTT.

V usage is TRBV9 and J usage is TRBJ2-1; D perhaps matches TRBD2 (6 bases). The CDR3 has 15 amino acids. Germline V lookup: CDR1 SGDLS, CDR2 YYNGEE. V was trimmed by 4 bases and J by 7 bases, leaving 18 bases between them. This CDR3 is CASSLRVGGSNEQFF. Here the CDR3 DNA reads TGTGCCAGCAGCCTCCGGGTGGGGGGATCAAATGAGCAGTTCTTC. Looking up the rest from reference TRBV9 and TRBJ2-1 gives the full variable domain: DSGVTQTPKHLITATGQRVTLRCSPRSGDLSVYWYQQSLDQGLQFLIQYYNGEERAKGNILERFSAQQFPDLHSELNLSSLELGDSALYFCASSLRVGGSNEQFFGPGTRLTVL.

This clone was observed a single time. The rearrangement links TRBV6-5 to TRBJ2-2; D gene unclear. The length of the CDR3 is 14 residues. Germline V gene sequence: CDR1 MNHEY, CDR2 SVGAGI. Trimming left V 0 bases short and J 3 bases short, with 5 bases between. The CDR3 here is CASSYSKHTGELFF. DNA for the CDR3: TGTGCCAGCAGTTACTCGAAGCACACCGGGGAGCTGTTTTTT.

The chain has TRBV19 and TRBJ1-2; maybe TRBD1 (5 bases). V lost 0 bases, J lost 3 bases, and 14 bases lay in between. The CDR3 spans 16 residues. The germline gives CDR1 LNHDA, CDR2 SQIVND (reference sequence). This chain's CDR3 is CASSIDWGDADYGYTF. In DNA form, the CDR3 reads TGTGCCAGTAGTATAGATTGGGGGGACGCCGACTATGGCTACACCTTC.

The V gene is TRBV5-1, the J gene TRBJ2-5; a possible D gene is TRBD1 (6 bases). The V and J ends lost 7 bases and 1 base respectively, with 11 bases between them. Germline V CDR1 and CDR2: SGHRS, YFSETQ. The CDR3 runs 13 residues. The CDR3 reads CASQRDTQETQYF. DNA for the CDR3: TGCGCCAGCCAACGGGACACCCAAGAGACCCAGTACTTC.

CDR3 protein: CASTQGSTFNQPQHF. In DNA, the CDR3 is TGTGCCAGTACACAGGGGTCAACTTTTAATCAGCCCCAGCATTTT. J is TRBJ1-5 and V is TRBV19; 7 positions agree with TRBD1. This CDR3 has 15 amino acids. V dropped 7 bases and J dropped 4; count of bases not matched to a gene: 10. The germline gives CDR1 LNHDA, CDR2 SQIVND (reference sequence).

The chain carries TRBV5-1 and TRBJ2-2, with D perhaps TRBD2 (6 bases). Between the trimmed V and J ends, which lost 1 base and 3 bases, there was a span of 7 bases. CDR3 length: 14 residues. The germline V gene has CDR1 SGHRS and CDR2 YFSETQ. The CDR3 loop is CASSLPGDTGELFF. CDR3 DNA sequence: TGCGCCAGCAGCTTGCCGGGGGACACCGGGGAGCTGTTTTTT.

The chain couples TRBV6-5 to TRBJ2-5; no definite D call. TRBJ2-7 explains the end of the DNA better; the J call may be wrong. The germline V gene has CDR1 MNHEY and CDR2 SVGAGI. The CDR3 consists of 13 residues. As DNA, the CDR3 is TGTGCCAGCAGTTACGCGCCCCGTTACGAGCAGTACTTC. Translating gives CASSYAPRYEQYF.

Written as DNA, the CDR3 is TGCGCCAGCAGCCAAGCCCCAACCGGGACAGGGGGCCCCAGGCAGCCCCAGCATTTT. This gives the protein CASSQAPTGTGGPRQPQHF. The rearrangement links TRBV4-1 to TRBJ1-5; 12 bases agree with TRBD1. The CDR3 totals 19 residues. Germline values: CDR1 MGHRA, CDR2 YSYEKL. Losses at the gene ends were 1 base for V and 7 bases for J; bases not matched to a gene: 14.

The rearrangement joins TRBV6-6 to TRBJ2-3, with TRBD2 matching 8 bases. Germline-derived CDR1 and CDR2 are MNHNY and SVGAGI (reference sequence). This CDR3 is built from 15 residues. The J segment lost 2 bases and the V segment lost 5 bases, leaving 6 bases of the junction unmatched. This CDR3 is CASSHPGGDTDTQYF. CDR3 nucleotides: TGTGCCAGCAGTCACCCCGGGGGGGACACAGATACGCAGTATTTT.